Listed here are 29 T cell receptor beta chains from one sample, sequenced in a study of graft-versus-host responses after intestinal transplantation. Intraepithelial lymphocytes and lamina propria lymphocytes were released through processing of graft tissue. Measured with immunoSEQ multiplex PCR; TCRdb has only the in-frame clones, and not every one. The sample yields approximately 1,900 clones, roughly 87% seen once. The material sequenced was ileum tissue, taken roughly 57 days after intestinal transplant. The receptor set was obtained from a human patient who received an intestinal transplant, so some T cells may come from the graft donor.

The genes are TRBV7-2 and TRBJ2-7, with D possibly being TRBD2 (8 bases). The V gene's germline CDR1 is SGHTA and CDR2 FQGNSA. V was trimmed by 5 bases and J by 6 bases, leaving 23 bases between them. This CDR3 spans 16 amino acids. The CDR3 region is CASSTPREGAQGEQYF. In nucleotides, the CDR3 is TGTGCCAGCAGCACCCCCCGGGAGGGGGCTCAAGGCGAGCAGTACTTC.

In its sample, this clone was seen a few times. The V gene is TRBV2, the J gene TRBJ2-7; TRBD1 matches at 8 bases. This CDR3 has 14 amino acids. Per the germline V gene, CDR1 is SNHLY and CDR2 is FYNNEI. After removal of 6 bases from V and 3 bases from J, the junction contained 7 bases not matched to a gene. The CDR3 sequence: CASRDREHLYEQYF. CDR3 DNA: TGTGCCAGCAGGGACAGGGAGCACCTCTACGAGCAGTACTTC.

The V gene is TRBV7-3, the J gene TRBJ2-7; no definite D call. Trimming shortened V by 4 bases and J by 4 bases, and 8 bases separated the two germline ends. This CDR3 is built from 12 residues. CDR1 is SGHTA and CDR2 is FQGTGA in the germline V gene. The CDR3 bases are TGTGCCAGCAGCTATCCCAAGTACGAGCAGTACTTC. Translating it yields CASSYPKYEQYF.

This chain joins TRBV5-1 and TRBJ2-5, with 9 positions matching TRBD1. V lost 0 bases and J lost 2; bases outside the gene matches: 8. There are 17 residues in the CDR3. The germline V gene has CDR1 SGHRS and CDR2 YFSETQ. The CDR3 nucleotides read TGCGCCAGCAGCTTGGGCCGAGTTGGGACAGGGCAAGAGACCCAGTACTTC. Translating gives CASSLGRVGTGQETQYF.

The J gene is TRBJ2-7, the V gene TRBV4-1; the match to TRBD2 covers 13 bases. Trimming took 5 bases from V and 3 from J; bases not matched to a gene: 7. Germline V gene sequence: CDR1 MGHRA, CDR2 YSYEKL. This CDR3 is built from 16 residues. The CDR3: CASSVRLAGGLYEQYF. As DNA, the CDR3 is TGCGCCAGCAGCGTCCGACTAGCGGGGGGACTCTACGAGCAGTACTTC.

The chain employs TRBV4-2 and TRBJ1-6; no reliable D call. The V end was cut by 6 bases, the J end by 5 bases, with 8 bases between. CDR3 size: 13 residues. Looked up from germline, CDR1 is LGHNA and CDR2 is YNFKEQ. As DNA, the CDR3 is TGTGCCAGCAGACGGGCAAATAATTCACCCCTCCACTTT. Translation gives CASRRANNSPLHF.

The CDR3 DNA follows: TGCGCCAGCACCGGGGCCCTCCTCAATCAGCCCCAGCATTTT. This sequence encodes CASTGALLNQPQHF. The chain links TRBV10-2 to TRBJ1-5; weak D call: TRBD1 (5 bases). Trimming shortened V by 7 bases and J by 3 bases, and 13 bases separated the two germline ends. The CDR3 contains 14 residues. Germline loops: CDR1 WSHSY, CDR2 SAAADI.

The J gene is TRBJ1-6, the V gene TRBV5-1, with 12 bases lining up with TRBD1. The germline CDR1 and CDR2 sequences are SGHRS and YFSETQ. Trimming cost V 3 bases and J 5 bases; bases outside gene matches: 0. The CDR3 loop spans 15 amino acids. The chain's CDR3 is CASSWDRGHNSPLHF. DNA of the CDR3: TGCGCCAGCAGCTGGGACAGGGGGCATAATTCACCCCTCCACTTT.

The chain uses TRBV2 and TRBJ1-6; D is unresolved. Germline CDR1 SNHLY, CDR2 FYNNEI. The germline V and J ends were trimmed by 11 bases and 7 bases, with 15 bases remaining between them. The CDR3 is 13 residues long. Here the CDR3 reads CAARPISNSPLHF. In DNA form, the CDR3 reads TGTGCCGCCAGACCGATCAGCAATTCACCCCTCCACTTT.

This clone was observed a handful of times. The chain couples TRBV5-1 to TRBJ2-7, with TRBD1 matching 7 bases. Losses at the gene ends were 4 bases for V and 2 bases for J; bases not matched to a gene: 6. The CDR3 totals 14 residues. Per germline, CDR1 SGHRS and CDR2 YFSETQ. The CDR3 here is CASSLGQQTYEQYF. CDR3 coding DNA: TGCGCCAGCAGCCTGGGACAGCAAACCTACGAGCAGTACTTC.

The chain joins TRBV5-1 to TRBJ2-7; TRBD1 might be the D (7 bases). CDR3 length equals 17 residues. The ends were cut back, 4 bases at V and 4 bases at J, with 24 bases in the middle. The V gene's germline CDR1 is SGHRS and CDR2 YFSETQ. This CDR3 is CASSPSATGRLGYEQYF. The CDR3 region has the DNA TGCGCCAGCAGCCCTAGCGCGACAGGGCGACTCGGGTACGAGCAGTACTTC. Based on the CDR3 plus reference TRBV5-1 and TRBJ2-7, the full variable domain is KAGVTQTPRYLIKTRGQQVTLSCSPISGHRSVSWYQQTPGQGLQFLFEYFSETQRNKGNFPGRFSGRQFSNSRSEMNVSTLELGDSALYLCASSPSATGRLGYEQYFGPGTRLTVT.

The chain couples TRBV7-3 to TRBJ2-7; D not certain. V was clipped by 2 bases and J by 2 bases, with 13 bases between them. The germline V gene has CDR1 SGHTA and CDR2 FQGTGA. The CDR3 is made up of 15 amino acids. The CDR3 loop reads CASSLGNGPTYEQYF. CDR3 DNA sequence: TGTGCCAGCAGCTTAGGGAACGGCCCCACCTACGAGCAGTACTTC.

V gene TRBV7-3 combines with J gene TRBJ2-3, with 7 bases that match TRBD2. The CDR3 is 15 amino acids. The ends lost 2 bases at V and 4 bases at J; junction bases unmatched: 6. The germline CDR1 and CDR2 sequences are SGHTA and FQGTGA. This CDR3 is CASSLFGGRPDTQYF. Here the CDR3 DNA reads TGTGCCAGCAGCTTATTCGGGGGGAGGCCAGATACGCAGTATTTT.

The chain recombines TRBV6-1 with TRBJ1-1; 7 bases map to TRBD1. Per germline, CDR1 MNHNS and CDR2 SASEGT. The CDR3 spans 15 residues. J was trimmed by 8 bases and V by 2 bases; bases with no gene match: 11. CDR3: CASSERGPRSSEAFF. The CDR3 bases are TGTGCCAGCAGTGAAAGGGGGCCCCGCAGTAGCGAAGCTTTCTTT.

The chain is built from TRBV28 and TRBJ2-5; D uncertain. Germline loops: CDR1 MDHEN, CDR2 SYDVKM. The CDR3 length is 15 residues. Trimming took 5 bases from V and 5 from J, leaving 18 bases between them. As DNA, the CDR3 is TGTGCCAGCAGTGCTAGTAAGGTGTTCGCCGAGACCCAGTACTTC. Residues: CASSASKVFAETQYF.

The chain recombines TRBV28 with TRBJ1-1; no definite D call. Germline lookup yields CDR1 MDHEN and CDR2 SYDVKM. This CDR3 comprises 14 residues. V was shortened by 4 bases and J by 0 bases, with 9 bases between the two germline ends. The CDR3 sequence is CASSSSDLNTEAFF. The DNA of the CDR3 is TGTGCCAGCAGTTCTAGCGATTTGAACACTGAAGCTTTCTTT.

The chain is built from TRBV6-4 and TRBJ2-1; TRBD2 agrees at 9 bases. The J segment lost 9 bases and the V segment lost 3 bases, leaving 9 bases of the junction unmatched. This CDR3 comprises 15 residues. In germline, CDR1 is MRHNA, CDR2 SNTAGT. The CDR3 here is CASSESGGPSGEQFF. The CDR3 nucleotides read TGTGCCAGCAGTGAAAGCGGGGGGCCCTCCGGTGAGCAGTTCTTC.

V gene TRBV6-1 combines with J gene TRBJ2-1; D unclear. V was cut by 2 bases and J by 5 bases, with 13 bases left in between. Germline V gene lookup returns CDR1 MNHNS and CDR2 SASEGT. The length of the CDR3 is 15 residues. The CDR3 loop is CASSERWAVNNEQFF. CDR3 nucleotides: TGTGCCAGCAGTGAAAGGTGGGCAGTAAACAATGAGCAGTTCTTC.

For the CDR3, the DNA is TGCGCCAGCAGTGACGGGACTAGCCTCTACAATGAGCAGTTCTTC. Translated: CASSDGTSLYNEQFF. The chain couples TRBV10-1 to TRBJ2-1, with 9 nucleotides matching TRBD2. CDR1 is WNHNN, CDR2 SYGVQD, per germline (reference sequence). The CDR3 spans 15 residues. The J segment lost 3 bases and the V segment lost 3 bases, leaving 3 bases of the junction unmatched.

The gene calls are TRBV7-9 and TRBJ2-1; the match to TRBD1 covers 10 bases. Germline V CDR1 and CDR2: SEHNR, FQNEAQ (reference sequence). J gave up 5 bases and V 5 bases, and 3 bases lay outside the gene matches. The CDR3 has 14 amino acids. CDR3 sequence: CASSGDRGHNEQFF. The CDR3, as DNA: TGTGCCAGCAGCGGGGACAGGGGACACAATGAGCAGTTCTTC.

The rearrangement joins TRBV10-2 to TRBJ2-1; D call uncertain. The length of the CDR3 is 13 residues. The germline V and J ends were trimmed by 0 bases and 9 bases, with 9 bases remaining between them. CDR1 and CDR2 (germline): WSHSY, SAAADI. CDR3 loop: CASSESVVSEQFF. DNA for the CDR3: TGCGCCAGCAGTGAGTCGGTAGTAAGTGAGCAGTTCTTC.

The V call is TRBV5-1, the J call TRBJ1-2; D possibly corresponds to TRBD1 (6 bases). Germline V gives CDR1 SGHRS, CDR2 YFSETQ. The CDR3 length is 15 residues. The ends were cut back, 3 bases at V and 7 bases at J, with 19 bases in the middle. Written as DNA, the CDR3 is TGCGCCAGCAGCTCCCCCCAGCTGGGGGCAGGTGGCTACACCTTC. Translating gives CASSSPQLGAGGYTF.

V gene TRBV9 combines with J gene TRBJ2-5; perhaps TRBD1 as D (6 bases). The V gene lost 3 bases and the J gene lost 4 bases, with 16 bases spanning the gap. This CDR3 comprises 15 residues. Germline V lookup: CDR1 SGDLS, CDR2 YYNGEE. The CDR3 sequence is CASSDLVGGPETQYF. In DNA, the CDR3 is TGTGCCAGCAGCGACTTAGTTGGGGGCCCAGAGACCCAGTACTTC.

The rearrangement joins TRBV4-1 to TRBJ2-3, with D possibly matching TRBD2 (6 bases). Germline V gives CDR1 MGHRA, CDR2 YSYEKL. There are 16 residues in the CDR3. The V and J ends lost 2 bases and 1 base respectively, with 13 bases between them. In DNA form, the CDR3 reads TGCGCCAGCAGCCAAAGTCGGTGGGGGGGCACAGATACGCAGTATTTT. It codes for CASSQSRWGGTDTQYF.

This chain's CDR3 is CASSEGGGPSGEQFF. The CDR3, as DNA: TGTGCCAGCAGTGAAGGCGGGGGGCCCTCCGGTGAGCAGTTCTTC. V usage is TRBV6-4 and J usage is TRBJ2-1, with TRBD2 matching over 8 bases. CDR3 length equals 15 residues. V lost 3 bases, J lost 9 bases, and 10 bases stayed unmatched. The germline gives CDR1 MRHNA, CDR2 SNTAGT.

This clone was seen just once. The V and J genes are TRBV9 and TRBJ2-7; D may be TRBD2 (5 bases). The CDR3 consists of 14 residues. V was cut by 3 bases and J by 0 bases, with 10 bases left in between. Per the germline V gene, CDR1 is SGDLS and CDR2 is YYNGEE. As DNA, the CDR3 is TGTGCCAGCAGCGAGCGGTCGTACTCCTACGAGCAGTACTTC. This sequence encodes CASSERSYSYEQYF.

The CDR3, as DNA: TGTGCCAGCAGTTACGGACAGGGGGGAAACCAGCCCCAGCATTTT. Protein product: CASSYGQGGNQPQHF. The chain is built from TRBV6-5 and TRBJ1-5; 10 nucleotides align to TRBD1. Losses at the gene ends were 2 bases for V and 7 bases for J; bases not matched to a gene: 5. This CDR3 has 15 amino acids. Germline V gives CDR1 MNHEY, CDR2 SVGAGI.

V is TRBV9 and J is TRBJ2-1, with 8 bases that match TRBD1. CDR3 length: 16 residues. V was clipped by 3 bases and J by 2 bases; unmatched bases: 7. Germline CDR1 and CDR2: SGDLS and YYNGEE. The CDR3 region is CASSGSTGDAYNEQFF. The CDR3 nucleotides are TGTGCCAGCAGCGGGTCGACAGGGGACGCCTACAATGAGCAGTTCTTC.

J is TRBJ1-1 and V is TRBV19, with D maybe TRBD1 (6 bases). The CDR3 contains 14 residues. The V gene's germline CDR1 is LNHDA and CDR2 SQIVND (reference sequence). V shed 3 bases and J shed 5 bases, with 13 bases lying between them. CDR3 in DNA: TGTGCCAGTAGTATCGGCCCTCAGGGGACTGAAGCTTTCTTT. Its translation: CASSIGPQGTEAFF.